This T cell receptor beta chain was recovered during a study of T cells in Graves' hyperthyroidism and ophthalmopathy. There were TCR beta CDR3 regions amplified from RNA transcripts. RT-PCR in the first round (using the HTBI primer set) targeted the TCR CDR3. One entry per CDR3 protein results from TCRdb running MiXCR on the multiplex PCR reads. Among about 400,000 distinct CDR3 sequences listed, around 15% were seen once. Germline lookup yields CDR1 MNHEY and CDR2 SMNVEV (reference sequence). The CDR3 extends over 19 amino acids. V was pared by 5 bases and J by 3 bases, with 20 bases of the junction left unmatched. This clonotype was picked up a small number of times.

This chain joins TRBV27 and TRBJ2-7; 9 bases are a match to TRBD1. This clonotype was sampled from a man aged 45 to 65 with Graves' ophthalmopathy. The sequenced sample was blood. The CDR3: CASSTAGTGLGLVDYEQYF. The CDR3 DNA is TGTGCCAGCAGTACAGCCGGGACAGGGCTTGGGTTAGTAGACTACGAGCAGTACTTC.